This T cell receptor (beta chain) was recovered during a study of regulatory T cells in long-lasting Graves disease. Study-wide points: TCR diversity was lower in persistent than newly diagnosed Graves' disease. Among samples with persistent disease, TRBV28, TRBJ1-2 and TRBJ2-5 were favored.

The time point denotes: persistent/refractory GD, antithyroid drugs over 5 years with positive TRAb. PBMC RNA served as the TCR library source. Diagnoses of Graves' disease were made by American Thyroid Association guidelines. Through Arm-PCR of CDR3 regions and iRepertoire HTBI primers, TCR beta libraries were built. TCRdb called the multiplex PCR reads again in MiXCR, with one record for every CDR3 protein. Of about 660,000 distinct CDR3 sequences in the sample, 25% to 35% were seen once. V was cut by 5 bases and J by 7 bases, with 17 bases left in between. Germline V CDR1 and CDR2: MNHNS, SASEGT. This CDR3 is built from 15 residues. A word on this clonotype: The antigen is undetermined.

The TCR sequence derives from a female donor with Graves disease. The source material was peripheral blood mononuclear cells (PBMCs), sampled when the disease was refractory, from a patient treated with antithyroid drugs. The rearrangement links TRBV6-1 to TRBJ1-4; tentative D call: TRBD1 (5 bases). CDR3 bases: TGTGCCAGCAGTCATCGGGGGTCGGGAGGTGAAAAACTGTTTTTT. This gives the protein CASSHRGSGGEKLFF.